This T cell receptor (beta chain) came from a study of T cells in women clearing cervical HPV infection. Study details: No precancer developed; the control's incident HPV16 infection cleared within 12 months. Blood came at first lesion visit for cases, post-clearance for controls. Study results and caveats: Cases and controls were distinguished at AUC 0.83 by richness and V genes.

MY09/MY11 PCR detected cervical HPV DNA; dot-blot assigned genotypes. Produced via immunoSEQ multiplex PCR; TCRdb's table is partial and in-frame only. This sample lists about 35,000 clones; its ten largest clones have 1.6%. CDR1 and CDR2 (germline): MNHEY, SMNVEV (reference sequence). This CDR3 region has 14 residues. V shed 5 bases, J shed 4 bases, and the junction held 5 bases outside the gene matches. Points on this clone: What it binds is unknown. The read finishes 3 residues shy of the CDR3 end, and the germline J gene is used to complete it.

V is TRBV27 and J is TRBJ2-1, with TRBD2 matching over 7 bases. Source material: blood buffy coat. This TCR was recovered from a woman aged 18 to 75 with a cervical HPV16 infection that either progressed to CIN3+ or cleared (not recorded which). CDR3 DNA (partial): TGTGCCAGCAGTCCCAACGGGGGGTACAATGAG. Its protein product is CASSPNGGYNE. The whole CDR3 sequence is CASSPNGGYNEQFF.